These T cell receptor beta chains were read from a single sample in a study of blood T cell repertoires in COVID-19. Assay: immunoSEQ multiplex PCR; the TCRdb copy retains only in-frame clones and omits some. The table shows roughly 250,000 clones, with 84% occurring only once. The sequenced sample consisted of peripheral blood. The source is a woman between 40 and 50 years old who had recovered from COVID-19. Each CDR3 is given with its conserved first and last residue. D genes are given only for firm matches. Only part of the rows carry a size: once, few, many, or a class if the clone is expanded.

V: TRBV7-2; D: .; size: .; J: TRBJ2-5; CDR3: CASSFSETQYF; DNA: TGTGCCAGCAGCTTCTCAGAGACCCAGTACTTC
V: TRBV7-9; D: .; size: .; J: TRBJ2-1; CDR3: CASSSTWTESSYNEQFF; DNA: TGTGCCAGCAGCTCCACTTGGACAGAAAGCTCCTACAATGAGCAGTTCTTC
V: TRBV5-1; D: .; size: .; J: TRBJ1-6; CDR3: CASSLGHDNSPLHF; DNA: TGCGCCAGCAGCTTGGGTCATGATAATTCACCCCTCCACTTT
V: TRBV25-1; D: .; size: .; J: TRBJ1-1; CDR3: CASSDPREGGTEAFF; DNA: TGTGCCAGCAGTGACCCGCGGGAAGGAGGCACTGAAGCTTTCTTT
V: TRBV28; D: .; size: .; J: TRBJ1-2; CDR3: CASSLGGGQTYGYTF; DNA: TGTGCCAGCAGCCTGGGGGGGGGACAAACCTATGGCTACACCTTC
V: TRBV19; D: .; size: .; J: TRBJ2-7; CDR3: CASTAGNEQYF; DNA: TGTGCCAGTACCGCGGGTAACGAGCAGTACTTC
V: TRBV5-1; D: TRBD1; size: .; J: TRBJ1-3; CDR3: CASSLAGQADPGNTIYF; DNA: TGCGCCAGCAGCTTGGCTGGACAGGCTGACCCTGGAAACACCATATATTTT
V: TRBV19; D: .; size: .; J: TRBJ1-4; CDR3: CASSTTGNKNEKLFF; DNA: TGTGCCAGTAGTACAACCGGGAACAAAAATGAAAAACTGTTTTTT
V: TRBV5-1; D: TRBD1; size: .; J: TRBJ1-1; CDR3: CASSFSTGRNTEAFF; DNA: TGCGCCAGCAGCTTTTCGACAGGGAGGAACACTGAAGCTTTCTTT
V: TRBV5-1; D: .; size: .; J: TRBJ1-1; CDR3: CASSLGYTVMNTEAFF; DNA: TGCGCCAGCAGCTTGGGGTACACAGTCATGAACACTGAAGCTTTCTTT
V: TRBV15; D: TRBD1; size: few; J: TRBJ1-1; CDR3: CATSPRDRGNTEAFF; DNA: TGTGCCACCAGCCCCCGGGACAGGGGTAACACTGAAGCTTTCTTT
V: TRBV30; D: .; size: .; J: TRBJ2-7; CDR3: CAWSGQLYEQYF; DNA: TGTGCCTGGAGCGGACAGTTGTACGAGCAGTACTTC
V: TRBV30; D: TRBD1; size: .; J: TRBJ1-4; CDR3: CASQPGQGATNEKLFF; DNA: TGTGCCAGCCAGCCGGGACAGGGGGCGACTAATGAAAAACTGTTTTTT
V: TRBV7-9; D: .; size: .; J: TRBJ1-5; CDR3: CASSSTGNQPQHF; DNA: TGTGCCAGCAGCTCTACAGGGAATCAGCCCCAGCATTTT
V: TRBV6-6; D: .; size: .; J: TRBJ1-1; CDR3: CASSWGGRGRTEAFF; DNA: TGTGCCAGCAGTTGGGGGGGCAGGGGTAGGACTGAAGCTTTCTTT
V: TRBV15; D: TRBD2; size: few; J: TRBJ2-1; CDR3: CATSRDSGRSRQFF; DNA: TGTGCCACCAGCAGAGATAGCGGGCGATCCCGGCAGTTCTTC
V: TRBV5-6; D: TRBD2; size: .; J: TRBJ2-1; CDR3: CASSPRMGGSRLLDEQFF; DNA: TGTGCCAGCAGCCCTAGGATGGGAGGGTCAAGGTTGTTAGATGAGCAGTTCTTC
V: TRBV24-1; D: TRBD2; size: .; J: TRBJ2-5; CDR3: CATSERTSHTLGTQYF; DNA: TGTGCCACCAGTGAACGGACTAGCCACACGTTGGGGACCCAGTACTTC
V: TRBV13; D: .; size: .; J: TRBJ1-3; CDR3: CASSLSRDTIYF; DNA: TGTGCCAGCAGCCTAAGTCGGGACACCATATATTTT
V: TRBV7-2; D: .; size: .; J: TRBJ1-5; CDR3: CASSLGGRGSNQPQHF; DNA: TGTGCCAGCAGCTTAGGGGGGAGGGGTAGCAATCAGCCCCAGCATTTT
V: TRBV5-3; D: TRBD1; size: .; J: TRBJ1-1; CDR3: CARSLGRTGDYNTEAFF; DNA: TGTGCCAGAAGCTTGGGACGGACAGGGGACTATAACACTGAAGCTTTCTTT
V: TRBV5-6; D: TRBD1; size: few; J: TRBJ1-6; CDR3: CASSFGQGDSPLHF; DNA: TGTGCCAGCAGCTTTGGACAGGGCGACTCACCCCTCCACTTT
V: TRBV20-1; D: .; size: .; J: TRBJ1-6; CDR3: CSASWGTHNSPLHF; DNA: TGCAGTGCTAGTTGGGGCACGCATAATTCACCCCTCCACTTT
V: TRBV28; D: .; size: .; J: TRBJ2-2; CDR3: CASWGLAVTGELFF; DNA: TGTGCCAGCTGGGGGCTAGCGGTGACCGGGGAGCTGTTTTTT
V: TRBV9; D: .; size: .; J: TRBJ2-1; CDR3: CASSLGGTNNNEQFF; DNA: TGTGCCAGCAGCCTAGGGGGGACAAATAACAATGAGCAGTTCTTC
V: TRBV5-1; D: .; size: .; J: TRBJ2-1; CDR3: CASSFTGVGEQFF; DNA: TGCGCCAGCAGCTTTACGGGGGTCGGTGAGCAGTTCTTC
V: TRBV30; D: .; size: .; J: TRBJ1-2; CDR3: CAWSVTLNYGYTF; DNA: TGTGCCTGGAGTGTAACTCTTAACTATGGCTACACCTTC
V: TRBV7-9; D: .; size: .; J: TRBJ1-3; CDR3: CASSSGRNTIYF; DNA: TGTGCCAGCAGCTCCGGGAGAAACACCATATATTTT
V: TRBV5-1; D: .; size: .; J: TRBJ1-6; CDR3: CASSLGAVDSPLHF; DNA: TGCGCCAGCAGCTTGGGGGCCGTCGATTCACCCCTCCACTTT
V: TRBV6-5; D: .; size: .; J: TRBJ1-6; CDR3: CASSYSGGRGSPLHF; DNA: TGTGCCAGCAGTTACTCCGGAGGACGGGGTTCACCCCTCCACTTT
V: TRBV6-5; D: TRBD1; size: .; J: TRBJ2-3; CDR3: CASSSRQGGADTQYF; DNA: TGTGCCAGCAGTTCCCGACAGGGCGGCGCAGATACGCAGTATTTT
V: TRBV11-2; D: .; size: .; J: TRBJ2-7; CDR3: CASSLSFGQGGYEQYF; DNA: TGTGCCAGCAGCTTAAGCTTCGGACAGGGAGGGTACGAGCAGTACTTC
V: TRBV5-5; D: TRBD1; size: few; J: TRBJ2-7; CDR3: CASSLEGQGYEQYF; DNA: TGTGCCAGCAGCTTGGAGGGACAGGGTTACGAGCAGTACTTC
V: TRBV7-9; D: .; size: .; J: TRBJ1-5; CDR3: CASSFGGPSNQPQHF; DNA: TGTGCCAGCAGCTTCGGGGGACCGAGCAATCAGCCCCAGCATTTT
V: TRBV18; D: TRBD1; size: .; J: TRBJ1-6; CDR3: CASSPQGQGDSYNSPLHF; DNA: TGTGCCAGCTCACCACAGGGACAGGGTGACTCCTATAATTCACCCCTCCACTTT
V: TRBV6-5; D: .; size: .; J: TRBJ1-5; CDR3: CASSYSRYPNQPQHF; DNA: TGTGCCAGCAGTTACTCGAGATATCCGAATCAGCCCCAGCATTTT
V: TRBV27; D: TRBD2; size: .; J: TRBJ2-1; CDR3: CASSLGEGSHNEQFF; DNA: TGTGCCAGCAGTTTGGGGGAGGGCAGTCACAATGAGCAGTTCTTC
V: TRBV19; D: TRBD2; size: .; J: TRBJ2-6; CDR3: CASSIHSSGVGSGANVLTF; DNA: TGTGCCAGTAGTATTCACTCTAGCGGGGTAGGTTCTGGGGCCAACGTCCTGACTTTC
V: TRBV5-1; D: .; size: once; J: TRBJ1-6; CDR3: CASSSLDRSRDNSPLHF; DNA: TGCGCCAGCAGTTCGCTCGACAGGTCGAGGGATAATTCACCCCTCCACTTT
V: TRBV2; D: .; size: .; J: TRBJ1-6; CDR3: CASSENSQGNSSPLHF; DNA: TGTGCCAGCAGTGAAAACTCGCAGGGCAATAGTTCACCCCTCCACTTT
V: TRBV9; D: TRBD1; size: .; J: TRBJ1-4; CDR3: CASTRGQRREKLFF; DNA: TGTGCCAGCACCAGGGGACAGCGACGTGAAAAACTGTTTTTT
V: TRBV6-5; D: .; size: .; J: TRBJ2-1; CDR3: CASSYVGLSYNEQFF; DNA: TGTGCCAGCAGTTATGTGGGGCTCTCCTACAATGAGCAGTTCTTC
V: TRBV5-1; D: TRBD1; size: .; J: TRBJ2-7; CDR3: CASSRDSTNTYEQYF; DNA: TGCGCCAGCAGCCGGGACAGCACCAACACCTACGAGCAGTACTTC
V: TRBV28; D: .; size: .; J: TRBJ1-2; CDR3: CASSLRDFYGYTF; DNA: TGTGCCAGCAGTCTCCGGGACTTCTATGGCTACACCTTC
V: TRBV6-5; D: .; size: .; J: TRBJ1-1; CDR3: CASTSGGRRNTEAFF; DNA: TGTGCCAGCACCTCGGGGGGACGGCGGAACACTGAAGCTTTCTTT
V: TRBV11-3; D: .; size: .; J: TRBJ1-6; CDR3: CASSLRGLSHNSPLHF; DNA: TGTGCCAGCAGCCTCAGGGGCCTCTCCCATAATTCACCCCTCCACTTT
V: TRBV5-1; D: TRBD1; size: few; J: TRBJ1-1; CDR3: CASSLGTGGTEAFF; DNA: TGCGCCAGCAGCTTGGGGACAGGGGGCACTGAAGCTTTCTTT